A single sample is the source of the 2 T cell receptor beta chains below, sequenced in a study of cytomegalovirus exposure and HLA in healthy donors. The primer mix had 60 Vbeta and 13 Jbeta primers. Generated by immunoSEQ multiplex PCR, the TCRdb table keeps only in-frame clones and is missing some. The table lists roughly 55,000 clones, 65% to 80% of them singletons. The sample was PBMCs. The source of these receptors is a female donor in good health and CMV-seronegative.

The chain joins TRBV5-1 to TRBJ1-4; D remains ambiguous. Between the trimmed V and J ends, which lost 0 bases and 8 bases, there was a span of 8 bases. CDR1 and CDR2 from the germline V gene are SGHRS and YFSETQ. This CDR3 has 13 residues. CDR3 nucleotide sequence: TGCGCCAGCAGCTTGGGTGTGGAGGAAAAACTGTTTTTT. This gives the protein CASSLGVEEKLFF.

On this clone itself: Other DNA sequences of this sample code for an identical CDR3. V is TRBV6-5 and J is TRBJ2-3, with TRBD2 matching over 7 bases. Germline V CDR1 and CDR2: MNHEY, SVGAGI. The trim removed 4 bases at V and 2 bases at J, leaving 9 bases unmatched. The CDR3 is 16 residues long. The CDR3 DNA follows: TGTGCCAGCAGTTCGAGGAGCGGGGTTACCACAGATACGCAGTATTTT. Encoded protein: CASSSRSGVTTDTQYF.